The T cell receptor beta chain under discussion was sequenced for a study of T cell changes during pregnancy in multiple sclerosis. This CDR3 is built from 15 residues. Trimming took 6 bases from V and 1 from J; bases not matched to a gene: 6. Germline CDR1 and CDR2: LNHDA and SQIVND (reference sequence). Clones were read by immunoSEQ multiplex PCR, and TCRdb kept only the in-frame ones, dropping some. The table has roughly 100,000 clones, about 90% seen once; the top ten hold 0.75% to 0.95%. J is TRBJ1-1 and V is TRBV19; 9 nucleotides match TRBD1. The sample was peripheral blood, taken after pregnancy. The origin of this receptor is a female donor with multiple sclerosis, enrolled in a pregnancy study. The CDR3 is CASRPPGQGNTEAFF. For the CDR3, the DNA is TGTGCCAGTAGGCCTCCGGGACAGGGGAACACTGAAGCTTTCTTT.